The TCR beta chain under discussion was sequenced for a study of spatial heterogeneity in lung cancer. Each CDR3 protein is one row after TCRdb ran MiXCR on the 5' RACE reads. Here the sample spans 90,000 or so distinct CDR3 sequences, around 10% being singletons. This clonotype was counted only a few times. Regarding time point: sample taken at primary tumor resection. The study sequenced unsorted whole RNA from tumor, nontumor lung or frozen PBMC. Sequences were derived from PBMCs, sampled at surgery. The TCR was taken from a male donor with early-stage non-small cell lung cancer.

CDR3 sequence: CASSMGTSQPGGAFF. The CDR3 DNA follows: TGTGCCAGTAGTATGGGGACAAGCCAGCCCGGCGGAGCTTTCTTT. The chain couples TRBV19 to TRBJ1-1, with a possible D match to TRBD1 (6 bases). This CDR3 has 15 residues. With 3 bases removed from V and 10 bases from J, the gap between germline ends came to 21 bases. Looked up from germline, CDR1 is LNHDA and CDR2 is SQIVND (reference sequence). The variable domain in full, with the rest retrieved from reference TRBV19 and TRBJ1-1, is DGGITQSPKYLFRKEGQNVTLSCEQNLNHDAMYWYRQDPGQGLRLIYYSQIVNDFQKGDIAEGYSVSREKKESFPLTVTSAQKNPTAFYLCASSMGTSQPGGAFFGQGTRLTVV.